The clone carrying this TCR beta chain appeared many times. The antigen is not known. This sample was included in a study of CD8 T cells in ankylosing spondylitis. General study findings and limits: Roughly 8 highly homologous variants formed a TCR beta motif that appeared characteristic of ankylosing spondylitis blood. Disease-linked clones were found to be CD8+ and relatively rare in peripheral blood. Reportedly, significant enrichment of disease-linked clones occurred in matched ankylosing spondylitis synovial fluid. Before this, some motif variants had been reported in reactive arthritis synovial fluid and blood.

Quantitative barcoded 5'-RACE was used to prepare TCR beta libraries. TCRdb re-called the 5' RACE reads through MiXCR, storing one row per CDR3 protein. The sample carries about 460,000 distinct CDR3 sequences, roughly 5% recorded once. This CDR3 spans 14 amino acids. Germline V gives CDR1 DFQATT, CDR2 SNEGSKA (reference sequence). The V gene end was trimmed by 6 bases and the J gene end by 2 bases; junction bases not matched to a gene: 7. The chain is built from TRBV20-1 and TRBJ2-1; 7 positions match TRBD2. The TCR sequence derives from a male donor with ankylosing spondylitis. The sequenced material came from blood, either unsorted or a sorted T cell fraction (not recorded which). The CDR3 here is CSAEALAAYNEQFF. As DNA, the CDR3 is TGCAGTGCAGAGGCGCTAGCGGCCTACAATGAGCAGTTCTTC.